These 12 T cell receptor beta chains were all obtained from the same sample, sequenced in a study of T-cell memory formation after mild COVID-19. MiXCR, run by TCRdb on the 5' RACE reads, gives a single entry per CDR3 protein. This table holds around 510,000 distinct CDR3 sequences, approximately 21% found once. Sequenced: PBMCs or a T cell subset sorted from them (not recorded which). The receptors were sampled from an adult woman who had mild COVID-19 (a few samples of this study predate the infection). Cell type and time point are not known.

The chain is built from TRBV12-3 or TRBV12-4 and TRBJ1-5; D ambiguous. The CDR3 runs to 14 residues. The V end was cut by 3 bases, the J end by 7 bases, with 13 bases between. Here the CDR3 reads CASSFHGLDQPQHF. CDR3 in DNA: TGTGCCAGCAGTTTCCACGGTCTTGACCAGCCCCAGCATTTT.

This clonotype has just a few counts. This chain uses TRBV24-1 with TRBJ1-2; D is unresolved. Germline-derived CDR1 and CDR2 are KGHDR and SFDVKD. The CDR3 extends over 13 amino acids. The V gene lost 1 base and the J gene lost 8 bases, with 10 bases spanning the gap. The CDR3 spells CATSDFDEGGYTF. CDR3 bases: TGTGCCACCAGTGATTTCGACGAGGGCGGCTACACCTTC.

This clonotype was counted at least ten times. The chain combines TRBV7-2 with TRBJ2-3, with 11 bases aligning to TRBD2. The CDR3 sequence is 15 residues long. V dropped 5 bases and J dropped 4; count of bases not matched to a gene: 5. Germline CDR1 SGHTA, CDR2 FQGNSA. The CDR3 protein is CASSRLAGGADTQYF. CDR3 DNA: TGTGCCAGCAGCCGTCTAGCGGGAGGTGCAGATACGCAGTATTTT.

This clonotype has only a few counts. The V gene is TRBV7-2, the J gene TRBJ2-2; 14 nucleotides line up with TRBD2. Per germline, CDR1 SGHTA and CDR2 FQGNSA. The CDR3 has 17 residues. The trim removed 11 bases at V and 5 bases at J, leaving 13 bases unmatched. The CDR3 protein is CASAQGGLAGVTGELFF. Here the CDR3 DNA reads TGTGCCTCCGCCCAGGGGGGACTAGCGGGAGTTACCGGGGAGCTGTTTTTT.

This chain connects TRBV7-6 to TRBJ2-1; D not resolved. The CDR3 contains 12 residues. The V gene lost 5 bases and the J gene lost 5 bases, with 7 bases spanning the gap. Germline values: CDR1 SGHVS, CDR2 FNYEAQ. The CDR3 reads CASSQPDNEQFF. The CDR3 DNA reads TGTGCCAGCAGCCAACCAGACAATGAGCAGTTCTTC.

This clonotype was seen many times. The V and J genes are TRBV5-1 and TRBJ1-1; the D is unclear. With 6 bases removed from V and 1 base from J, the gap between germline ends came to 10 bases. The CDR3 totals 13 residues. Germline V lookup: CDR1 SGHRS, CDR2 YFSETQ. The CDR3 nucleotides read TGCGCCAGCATCGGCACCGGGAACACTGAAGCTTTCTTT. It codes for CASIGTGNTEAFF.

The chain recombines TRBV29-1 with TRBJ2-7, with 7 nucleotides matching TRBD1. The CDR3 is made up of 16 amino acids. V lost 1 base, J lost 2 bases, and 11 bases stayed unmatched. Per germline, CDR1 SQVTM and CDR2 ANQGSEA. The CDR3 DNA sequence: TGCAGCGTTGAAGCGCCAGAGGGACAGCCTCCCTACGAGCAGTACTTC. Translated: CSVEAPEGQPPYEQYF.

The chain combines TRBV5-4 with TRBJ2-7; D may be TRBD1 (6 bases). Germline values: CDR1 SGHNT, CDR2 YYREEE (reference sequence). The length of the CDR3 is 12 residues. Trimming took 4 bases from V and 6 from J, leaving 11 bases between them. This CDR3 reads CASSLGQAEQYF. CDR3 coding DNA: TGTGCCAGCAGCCTGGGACAAGCCGAGCAGTACTTC.

This clonotype has just a few counts. The gene calls are TRBV20-1 and TRBJ2-1; 12 bases match TRBD2. J gave up 4 bases and V 0 bases, and 4 bases lay outside the gene matches. Germline V CDR1 and CDR2: DFQATT, SNEGSKA (reference sequence). The CDR3 contains 16 residues. CDR3 coding DNA: TGCAGTGCTAGAGATAGGACTAGCGGGATGTACAATGAGCAGTTCTTC. It codes for CSARDRTSGMYNEQFF.

This clonotype was observed a handful of times. The V and J genes are TRBV24-1 and TRBJ2-1, with TRBD2 identical over 8 bases. V trimming: 6 bases; J trimming: 6 bases; junction bases outside the gene matches: 9. The length of the CDR3 is 15 residues. The V gene's germline CDR1 is KGHDR and CDR2 SFDVKD. In nucleotides, the CDR3 is TGTGCCACCAGTCCCCCGGGAGGGCTTTCCAATGAGCAGTTCTTC. Its protein is CATSPPGGLSNEQFF.

This clonotype was counted a few times. This sequence joins TRBV6-6 and TRBJ2-1, with 13 bases identical to TRBD2. Per the germline V gene, CDR1 is MNHNY and CDR2 is SVGAGI (reference sequence). Losses at the gene ends were 5 bases for V and 6 bases for J; bases not matched to a gene: 7. This CDR3 has 16 amino acids. The CDR3 sequence: CASSPPGTSGINEQFF. In DNA form, the CDR3 reads TGTGCCAGCAGTCCCCCCGGGACTAGCGGGATCAATGAGCAGTTCTTC.

This clonotype was counted only a few times. The rearrangement links TRBV5-1 to TRBJ1-1; D is uncertain. Germline V gives CDR1 SGHRS, CDR2 YFSETQ. V lost 3 bases and J lost 5, with 14 bases in between. The length of the CDR3 is 14 residues. The CDR3 nucleotides read TGCGCCAGCAGCTCCGCGCAGGCGGGTACTGAAGCTTTCTTT. It encodes CASSSAQAGTEAFF.